Below, 5 T cell receptor beta chains from the same sample are listed, as sequenced in a study of blood T cell repertoires in COVID-19. The protocol was immunoSEQ multiplex PCR, while the TCRdb copy is restricted to in-frame clones and leaves out a portion. The table lists 250,000 to 350,000 clones, approximately 84% of them singletons. The sample comprised peripheral blood. The receptor set was obtained from a human donor with COVID-19, enrolled during active disease. The donor label of this sample is uncertain.

This clone was picked up one time. V is TRBV12-3 or TRBV12-4 and J is TRBJ1-1, with D hard to call. The V gene lost 5 bases and the J gene lost 5 bases, with 12 bases spanning the gap. The CDR3 runs to 13 residues. CDR3 DNA sequence: TGTGCCAGCAGTAGGAACAGATTAACTGAAGCTTTCTTT. As protein: CASSRNRLTEAFF.

This sequence joins TRBV9 and TRBJ2-3, with a tentative D call TRBD2 (6 bases). There are 14 residues in the CDR3. The germline V gene encodes CDR1 SGDLS and CDR2 YYNGEE. V was cut by 4 bases and J by 2 bases, with 11 bases left in between. The CDR3 sequence is CASSLQRVTDTQYF. The CDR3 region has the DNA TGTGCCAGCAGCTTGCAGCGGGTCACAGATACGCAGTATTTT.

The chain couples TRBV29-1 to TRBJ2-1; TRBD2 might be the D (6 bases). Germline values: CDR1 SQVTM, CDR2 ANQGSEA. The CDR3 loop spans 14 amino acids. V was cut by 3 bases and J by 6 bases, with 15 bases left in between. The CDR3 DNA reads as TGCAGCGTTGATAGCCTCGTTAGCGGCAATGAGCAGTTCTTC. It codes for CSVDSLVSGNEQFF.

The chain has TRBV6-6 and TRBJ1-1; D gene ambiguous. V was trimmed by 3 bases and J by 3 bases, leaving 14 bases between them. The CDR3 runs to 15 residues. The germline V gene has CDR1 MNHNY and CDR2 SVGAGI (reference sequence). The CDR3: CASSYSGVIDTEAFF. As DNA, the CDR3 is TGTGCCAGCAGTTATTCCGGGGTCATAGACACTGAAGCTTTCTTT.

The chain uses TRBV4-2 and TRBJ1-2, with 7 bases that match TRBD1. Germline-derived CDR1 and CDR2 are LGHNA and YNFKEQ. Unmatched junction bases numbered 8, after V lost 3 bases and J lost 4 bases. The CDR3 is made up of 15 amino acids. CDR3 sequence reads: CASSHGTGQLYGYTF. CDR3 sequence (DNA): TGTGCCAGCAGCCACGGAACGGGACAGCTCTATGGCTACACCTTC.